This T cell receptor (beta chain) was retrieved from a study of cytomegalovirus exposure and HLA in healthy donors. Healthy donors of bone marrow made up the group. This clone was detected only a few times. What it recognizes is unknown. The study, taken as a whole, reports: The study designated 150 or so TCR beta chains cytomegalovirus-associated. Trimming of TCR beta V- and J-genes showed a link, identified in a later analysis, to a missense DCLRE1C variant. Reportedly, HLA-A and HLA-B alleles of most subjects were accurately predicted from TCR beta.

The germline V gene encodes CDR1 SQVTM and CDR2 ANQGSEA. Deletions cut 3 bases from V and 7 bases from J, with 7 bases between. The CDR3 consists of 11 residues. 60 Vbeta and 13 Jbeta primers were used in PCR. Clones were sequenced by immunoSEQ multiplex PCR, and TCRdb holds only the in-frame ones, with some missing. The sample includes around 160,000 clones, just under 75% of them seen just once. This TCR came from a young woman in good health and CMV-seronegative. The chain recombines TRBV29-1 with TRBJ2-1; D remains ambiguous. The sample taken for sequencing was PBMCs. CDR3 amino acids: CSVDSPNEQFF. The CDR3 nucleotides are TGCAGCGTTGATAGCCCGAATGAGCAGTTCTTC.